This T cell receptor beta chain derives from a study of early T cells in non-severe SARS-CoV-2 infection. Study summary: Sequencing of bulk RNA from unsorted whole blood was done, without chain pairing. The study's findings and limits: VDJdb matching, biased toward anti-spike CD8 responses, missed private and CD4 specificities.

As to this clonotype: Antigen: not known. This could be a read error, since a much larger clone is one nucleotide away.

This CDR3 has 15 residues. Per germline, CDR1 SGHAT and CDR2 FQNNGV. Each cDNA molecule carried a unique molecular identifier. TCRdb ran MiXCR on the 5' RACE reads and lists one entry per CDR3 protein. The sample yields some 45,000 distinct CDR3 sequences, roughly a tenth seen once. Material: whole blood, obtained at baseline. The sequence was collected from an adult who was a healthcare worker with PCR-confirmed SARS-CoV-2 infection or an uninfected control (not recorded which). The chain joins TRBV11-2 to TRBJ2-2; D tentatively reads TRBD1 or TRBD2 (5 bases each). The CDR3: CVSSTGTVNTGELFF. The CDR3 DNA reads as TGTGTCAGCAGCACCGGGACCGTTAACACCGGGGAGCTGTTTTTT.